This T cell receptor (beta chain) originates from a study of shared T cell receptors in the human thymus. V trimming: 6 bases; J trimming: 3 bases; junction bases outside the gene matches: 11. The germline gives CDR1 LGHNA, CDR2 YNFKEQ. The CDR3 length is 16 residues. The assay was immunoSEQ multiplex PCR, and TCRdb's table has in-frame clones only and misses some. This table holds approximately 400,000 clones, 95% found once. The sequenced sample was thymocytes. V gene TRBV4-2 combines with J gene TRBJ2-5, with TRBD2 identical over 9 bases. The clonotype was recovered from a human donor. CDR3 sequence (DNA): TGTGCCAGCAGTCCAGGGATGTTAGCGGGAGAAGAGACCCAGTACTTC. This gives the protein CASSPGMLAGEETQYF.